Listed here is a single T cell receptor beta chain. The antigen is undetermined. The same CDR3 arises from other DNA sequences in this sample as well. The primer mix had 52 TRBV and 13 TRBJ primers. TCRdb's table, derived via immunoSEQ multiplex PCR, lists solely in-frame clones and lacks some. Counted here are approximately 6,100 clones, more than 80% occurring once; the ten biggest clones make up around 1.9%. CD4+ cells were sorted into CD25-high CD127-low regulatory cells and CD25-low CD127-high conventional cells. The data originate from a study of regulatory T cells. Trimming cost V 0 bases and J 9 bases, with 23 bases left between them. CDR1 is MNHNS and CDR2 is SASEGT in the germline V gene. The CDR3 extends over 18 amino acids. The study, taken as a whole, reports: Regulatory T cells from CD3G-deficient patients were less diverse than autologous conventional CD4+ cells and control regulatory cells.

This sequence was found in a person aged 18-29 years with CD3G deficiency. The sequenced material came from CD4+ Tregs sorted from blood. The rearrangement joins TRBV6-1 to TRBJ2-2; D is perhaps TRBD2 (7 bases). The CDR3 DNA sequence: TGTGCCAGCAGTGAAGCTATGAGGGGGGCGGGGGTCCCCCGGGAGCTGTTTTTT. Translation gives CASSEAMRGAGVPRELFF.